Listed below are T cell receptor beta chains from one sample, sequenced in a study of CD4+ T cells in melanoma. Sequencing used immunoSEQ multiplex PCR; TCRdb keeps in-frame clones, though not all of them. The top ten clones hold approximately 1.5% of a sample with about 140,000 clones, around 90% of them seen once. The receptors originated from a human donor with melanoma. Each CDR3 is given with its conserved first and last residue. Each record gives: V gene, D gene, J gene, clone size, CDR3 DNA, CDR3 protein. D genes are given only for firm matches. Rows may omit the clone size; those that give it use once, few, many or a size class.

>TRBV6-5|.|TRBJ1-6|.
TGTGCCAGCAGTCTTGGGAATTCACCCCTCCACTTT
CASSLGNSPLHF
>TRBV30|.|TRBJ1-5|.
TGTGCCTGGAGTTACGGAAGCAATCAGCCCCAGCATTTT
CAWSYGSNQPQHF
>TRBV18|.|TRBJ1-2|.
TGTGCCAGCTCACCAAAACCTGGGGGCGGCTACACCTTC
CASSPKPGGGYTF
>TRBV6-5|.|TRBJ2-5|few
TGTGCCAGCAGTTCGTCCAGGGGCGAGCACGCGGAGACCCAGTACTTC
CASSSSRGEHAETQYF
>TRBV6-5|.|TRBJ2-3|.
TGTGCCAGCAGTCTAGGGCCCACAGATACGCAGTATTTT
CASSLGPTDTQYF
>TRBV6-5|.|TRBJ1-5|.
TGTGCCAGCAGTTACGGTTGGGGTCAGCCCCAGCATTTT
CASSYGWGQPQHF
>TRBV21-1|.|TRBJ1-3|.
TGTGCCAGCAGCGGGAGGAAGATAGCCTCTGGAAACACCATATATTTT
CASSGRKIASGNTIYF
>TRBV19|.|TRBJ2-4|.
TGTGCCAGTAAGAAGCAGTTCCTAGCCAAAAACATTCAGTACTTC
CASKKQFLAKNIQYF
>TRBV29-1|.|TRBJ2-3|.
TGCAGCGCCGGAAGGGGGGAAAGCACAGATACGCAGTATTTT
CSAGRGESTDTQYF
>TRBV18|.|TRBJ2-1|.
TGTGCCAGCTCACCAGAAGGGTTGAATGAGCAGTTCTTC
CASSPEGLNEQFF
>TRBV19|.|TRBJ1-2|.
TGTGCCAGTTTGAGCCGGGACCGCGAATATGGCTACACCTTC
CASLSRDREYGYTF
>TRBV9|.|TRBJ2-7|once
TGTGCCAGCAGCCCCGACCGGGACGAGCAGTACTTC
CASSPDRDEQYF
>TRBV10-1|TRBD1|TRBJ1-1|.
TGCGCCAGCAGTGAGAGAGAGGGGACAGGCGTGAACACTGAAGCTTTCTTT
CASSEREGTGVNTEAFF
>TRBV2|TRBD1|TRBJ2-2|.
TGTGCCAGCCTCGGACAGGGAGTGTCCGGGGAGCTGTTTTTT
CASLGQGVSGELFF
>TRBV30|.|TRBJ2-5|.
TGTGCCTGGAGTCAAATTTTAGAGACCCAGTACTTC
CAWSQILETQYF
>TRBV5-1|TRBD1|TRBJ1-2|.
TGCGCCAGCAGCTTGGTTCCAGGGGGGGACTATGGCTACACCTTC
CASSLVPGGDYGYTF
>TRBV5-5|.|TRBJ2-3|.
TGTGCCAGCAGTTATCAAGAGACAGGTTTCACAGATACGCAGTATTTT
CASSYQETGFTDTQYF
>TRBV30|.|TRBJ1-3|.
TGTGCCTGGAGTGTCTTGAGCTCTGGAAACACCATATATTTT
CAWSVLSSGNTIYF
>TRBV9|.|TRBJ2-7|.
TGTGCCAGCAGCGATGACTCCTACGAGCAGTACTTC
CASSDDSYEQYF
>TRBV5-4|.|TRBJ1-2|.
TGTGCCAGCAGCTTGCGGGGTTTTAACTATGGCTACACCTTC
CASSLRGFNYGYTF
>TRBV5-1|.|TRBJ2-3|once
TGCGCCAGCAGCTTGGAATCGGGGCTTGAAGCAGATACGCAGTATTTT
CASSLESGLEADTQYF
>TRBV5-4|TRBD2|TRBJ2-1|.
TGTGCCAGCAGTTTGACTAGCGGGGAGTACAATGAGCAGTTCTTC
CASSLTSGEYNEQFF
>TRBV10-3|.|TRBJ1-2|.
TGTGCCACGAGACAGGTCAACTATGGCTACACCTTC
CATRQVNYGYTF
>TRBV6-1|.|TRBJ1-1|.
TGTGCCAGCATCGCGGAGGTAGGGGCTTTCTTT
CASIAEVGAFF
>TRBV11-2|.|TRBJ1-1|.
TGTGCCAGCAGCTTTAACGGGGGCCTGGGGGCTTTCTTT
CASSFNGGLGAFF
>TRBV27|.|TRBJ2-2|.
TGTGCCAGCAGTTTCAGGGACACGAACACCGGGGAGCTGTTTTTT
CASSFRDTNTGELFF
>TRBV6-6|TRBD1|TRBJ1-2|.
TGTGCCAGCAGAACAGGGGGCTCTAACTATGGCTACACCTTC
CASRTGGSNYGYTF
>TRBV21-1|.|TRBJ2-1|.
TGTGCCAGCAGCACGCGCCAGAAACTAGCGGTCTACAATGAGCAGTTCTTC
CASSTRQKLAVYNEQFF
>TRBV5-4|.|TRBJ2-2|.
TGTGCCAGCAGCGTGGGAAATAGTTGGGCGGAGGGGACCGGGGAGCTGTTTTTT
CASSVGNSWAEGTGELFF
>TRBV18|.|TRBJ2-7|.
TGTGCCAGCTCACCCTGGACTGATGCCTACGAGCAGTACTTC
CASSPWTDAYEQYF
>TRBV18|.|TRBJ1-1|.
TGTGCCAGCTCACCGTTGAGGAACACTGAAGCTTTCTTT
CASSPLRNTEAFF
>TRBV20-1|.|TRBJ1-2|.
TGCAGTGCCCCATTGGACTATGGCTACACCTTC
CSAPLDYGYTF
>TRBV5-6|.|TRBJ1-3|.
TGTGCCAGCAGCTTTTTTCGGGGCTCTGGAAACACCATATATTTT
CASSFFRGSGNTIYF
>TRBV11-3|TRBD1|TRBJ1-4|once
TGTGCCAGCAGGCCCGGGACAGGGAAAAAACTGTTTTTT
CASRPGTGKKLFF
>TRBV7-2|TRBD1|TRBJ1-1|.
TGTGCCAGCAGCTCAGTTCCGACAGGGAGGAACACTGAAGCTTTCTTT
CASSSVPTGRNTEAFF
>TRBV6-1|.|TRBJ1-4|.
TGTGCCAGCAGTGAAGTCGAAAAACTGTTTTTT
CASSEVEKLFF
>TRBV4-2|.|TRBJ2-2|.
TGTGCCAGCAGCCCCGTATTGTGGGGGCTAATGGTGGCCGGGGAGCTGTTTTTT
CASSPVLWGLMVAGELFF
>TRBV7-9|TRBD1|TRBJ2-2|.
TGTGCCAGCAGCATGGGACAGGGGCTCGGGGAGCTGTTTTTT
CASSMGQGLGELFF
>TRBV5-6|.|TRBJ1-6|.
TGTGCCAGCAGCTTGAATGGGGGGTTATCCAATTCACCCCTCCACTTT
CASSLNGGLSNSPLHF
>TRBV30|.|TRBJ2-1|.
TGTGCCTGGAGTCCCAACCGGGGCTTGAGCTCCTACAATGAGCAGTTCTTC
CAWSPNRGLSSYNEQFF
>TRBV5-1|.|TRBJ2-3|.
TGCGCCAGCAGCTGGGACGGCGTCACAGATACGCAGTATTTT
CASSWDGVTDTQYF